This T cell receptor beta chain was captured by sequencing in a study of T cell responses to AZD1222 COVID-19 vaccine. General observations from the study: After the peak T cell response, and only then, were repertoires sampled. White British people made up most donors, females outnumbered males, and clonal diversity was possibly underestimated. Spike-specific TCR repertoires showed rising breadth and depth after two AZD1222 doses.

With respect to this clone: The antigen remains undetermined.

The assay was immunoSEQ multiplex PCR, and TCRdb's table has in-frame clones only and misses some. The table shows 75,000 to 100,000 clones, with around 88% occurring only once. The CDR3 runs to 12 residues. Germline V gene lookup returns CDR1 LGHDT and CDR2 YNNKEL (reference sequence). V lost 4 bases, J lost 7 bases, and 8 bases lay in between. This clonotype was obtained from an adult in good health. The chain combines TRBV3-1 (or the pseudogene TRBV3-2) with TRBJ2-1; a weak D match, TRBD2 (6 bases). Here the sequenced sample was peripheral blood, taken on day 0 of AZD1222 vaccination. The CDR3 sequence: CASSLSGNEQFF. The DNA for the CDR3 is TGTGCCAGCAGCCTTAGCGGAAATGAGCAGTTCTTC.